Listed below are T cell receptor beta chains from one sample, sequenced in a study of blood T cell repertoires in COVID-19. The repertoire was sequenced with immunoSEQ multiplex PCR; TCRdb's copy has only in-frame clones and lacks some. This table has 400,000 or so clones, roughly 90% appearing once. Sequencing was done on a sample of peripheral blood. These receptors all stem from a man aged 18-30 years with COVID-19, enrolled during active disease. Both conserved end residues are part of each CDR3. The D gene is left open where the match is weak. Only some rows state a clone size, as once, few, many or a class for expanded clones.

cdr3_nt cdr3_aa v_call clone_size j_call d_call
TGTGCCAGCAGTTACTCGACAGGGATGGGCACCGGGGAGCTGTTTTTT CASSYSTGMGTGELFF TRBV6-5 many TRBJ2-2 TRBD1
TGTGCCAGCAGCCGACAGGGGGCGAGGAAAAAGCCCCAGCATTTT CASSRQGARKKPQHF TRBV6-4 once TRBJ1-5 TRBD1
TGCGCCAGCAGCCCCGCCGACCGACAAAGGGAGACCCAGTACTTC CASSPADRQRETQYF TRBV5-1 . TRBJ2-5 .
TGTGCCAGCAGTGAAGCGGGGTGGGGACTCGACAAAGTCTGGAATGAGCAGTTCTTC CASSEAGWGLDKVWNEQFF TRBV6-1 . TRBJ2-1 .
TGTGCCAGCAGCCTACAGGGCTCCGAGCAGTACTTC CASSLQGSEQYF TRBV5-4 . TRBJ2-7 .
TGTGCCAGCAGCTTAGTAATCACAGATACGCAGTATTTT CASSLVITDTQYF TRBV11-3 . TRBJ2-3 .
TGTGCCAGCAGCCTACAGGGGGCCGGTGAAGCTTTCTTT CASSLQGAGEAFF TRBV14 . TRBJ1-1 TRBD1
TGTGCCAGTGTAACAGGGAATCAGCCCCAGCATTTT CASVTGNQPQHF TRBV19 . TRBJ1-5 .
TGTGCCTGGAGTTCCGGGACAGGGATTTATGGAAACACCATATATTTT CAWSSGTGIYGNTIYF TRBV30 few TRBJ1-3 TRBD1
TGTGCCAGCAAGAGAGTAGCGGGACCCGGGGAGCTGTTTTTT CASKRVAGPGELFF TRBV9 . TRBJ2-2 TRBD2
TGTGCCAGCAGCACCCGGACGGGGGAGGCTAATGAAAAACTGTTTTTT CASSTRTGEANEKLFF TRBV3-1/TRBV3-2 . TRBJ1-4 .
TGTGCCAGCAGTTTAACAGGGGGCCAGCCCCAGCATTTT CASSLTGGQPQHF TRBV6-5 . TRBJ1-5 TRBD1
TGTGCCTGGAGGGACTTGACTAGCGGGTCCTCCTACGAGCAGTACTTC CAWRDLTSGSSYEQYF TRBV30 . TRBJ2-7 TRBD2
TGTGCCAGCAGTTACACAGGGAGCACTGAAGCTTTCTTT CASSYTGSTEAFF TRBV7-3 . TRBJ1-1 .
TGTGCCACCAGAGACAGGAGGTCCACTGAAGCTTTCTTT CATRDRRSTEAFF TRBV24-1 . TRBJ1-1 .
TGTGCCAGCAGCTGGGACAGGGAAAATGAGCAGTTCTTC CASSWDRENEQFF TRBV5-4 . TRBJ2-1 TRBD1
TGCAGTGCAAGTCGGGGACAAATTAATCAGCCCCAGCATTTT CSASRGQINQPQHF TRBV20-1 . TRBJ1-5 .
TGCGCCAGCAGCCGCGGGGGGAGCGGTAATGAGCAGTTCTTC CASSRGGSGNEQFF TRBV5-1 . TRBJ2-1 TRBD2
TGTGCCAGCAGCTTACCAGGGGGATTTACTGGGGCCAACGTCCTGACTTTC CASSLPGGFTGANVLTF TRBV7-9 . TRBJ2-6 TRBD1
TGTGCCAGCAGACCCACAGGGGGCGCGCACTATGGCTACACCTTC CASRPTGGAHYGYTF TRBV28 . TRBJ1-2 TRBD1
TGTGCCAGCAGTGAATCCGGGGTTTCCACCGGGGAGCTGTTTTTT CASSESGVSTGELFF TRBV6-1 . TRBJ2-2 .
TGTGCCAGTAGCGAACAAATCTCTGGAAACACCATATATTTT CASSEQISGNTIYF TRBV19 . TRBJ1-3 .
TGTGCCAGCAGCCAGCGCCCTAGCGGGGCCCCGTTCTTC CASSQRPSGAPFF TRBV3-1/TRBV3-2 . TRBJ2-1 TRBD2
TGTGCCAGCAGATCCCTAACAGATACGCAGTATTTT CASRSLTDTQYF TRBV12-3/TRBV12-4 . TRBJ2-3 .
TGTGCCAGCAGTGAATATGGACCTTTAGCGGTCCCCTACAATGAGCAGTTCTTC CASSEYGPLAVPYNEQFF TRBV6-1 . TRBJ2-1 .
TGCAGTGCTGGGACAGGGGGTAAACTGTTTTTT CSAGTGGKLFF TRBV20-1 . TRBJ1-4 TRBD1
TGTGCCAGCAGCAGGGGGGTAAGGCCGGGAATGGAGACCCAGTACTTC CASSRGVRPGMETQYF TRBV28 . TRBJ2-5 .
TGCGCCAGCAGCTCCACAGGGAACACTGAAGCTTTCTTT CASSSTGNTEAFF TRBV5-1 once TRBJ1-1 .
TGTGCCAGCAGCCCATGGGACAGGGACAACGAGCAGTACTTC CASSPWDRDNEQYF TRBV11-3 . TRBJ2-7 TRBD1
TGTGCCAGTAGCAACGCCGGGACTAGCGTCTACGAGCAGTACTTC CASSNAGTSVYEQYF TRBV19 . TRBJ2-7 TRBD2
TGTGCCAGCGGACGACAGGGGGTTAACACCGGGGAGCTGTTTTTT CASGRQGVNTGELFF TRBV6-1 few TRBJ2-2 TRBD1
TGTGCCAGCAGTGAAGGACTGACTGAGCAGTACTTC CASSEGLTEQYF TRBV2 few TRBJ2-7 .
TGTGCCAGCAGGGGGGGGTCCTACGAGCAGTACTTC CASRGGSYEQYF TRBV2 once TRBJ2-7 TRBD2
TGTGCCAGCAGTTTCTCACCGGGGTTTGGAGACACCGGGGAGCTGTTTTTT CASSFSPGFGDTGELFF TRBV27 . TRBJ2-2 .
TGTGCCACCAGCAGAGATAGGGAGACAGGGGGCTACGAGCAGTACTTC CATSRDRETGGYEQYF TRBV15 once TRBJ2-7 TRBD1
TGTGCCAGCAGCAAGACTAGCGGGGGGACCCAGTACTTC CASSKTSGGTQYF TRBV7-3 . TRBJ2-5 TRBD2
TGTGCCAGCAGCGCCGGGACAGATAATGAAAAACTGTTTTTT CASSAGTDNEKLFF TRBV11-2 . TRBJ1-4 TRBD1
TGTGCCAGCAGCCCGGGACAGTCCAACTCCTACGAGCAGTACTTC CASSPGQSNSYEQYF TRBV7-6 . TRBJ2-7 TRBD1
TGTGCCAGTAGCACCGGGACAGGGGGCACTGAAGCTTTCTTT CASSTGTGGTEAFF TRBV19 few TRBJ1-1 TRBD1
TGTGCCAGCAGCCAGCGGGAAAACTACGAGCAGTACTTC CASSQRENYEQYF TRBV7-9 . TRBJ2-7 TRBD2
TGTGCCAGCAGCCAAACCTTCTTTGGGTACGGGACTAGCGGAAAAGAGACCCAGTACTTC CASSQTFFGYGTSGKETQYF TRBV16 . TRBJ2-5 TRBD2
TGCGCCAGCAGCTTGGGTGGGACTAGCGGGAGGCCGTGGCAAGAGACCCAGTACTTC CASSLGGTSGRPWQETQYF TRBV5-1 . TRBJ2-5 TRBD2
TGCGCCAGCAGCTTCCAGGGCAACACTGAAGCTTTCTTT CASSFQGNTEAFF TRBV5-1 . TRBJ1-1 .
TGTGCCAGCAGCTTAGGGTTAGCCAGTGAGCAGTTCTTC CASSLGLASEQFF TRBV7-3 . TRBJ2-1 .
TGTGCCAGCGGACGGACAGCCCCAAGGATTTCTGGGGCCAACGTCCTGACTTTC CASGRTAPRISGANVLTF TRBV5-5 . TRBJ2-6 .
TGTGCCAGCAGCTTAGGTGGAAAGGGGTACGAGCAGTACTTC CASSLGGKGYEQYF TRBV7-3 . TRBJ2-7 .
TGTGCCAGCAGTGGACAGGGAAAAAATCAGCCCCAGCATTTT CASSGQGKNQPQHF TRBV6-6 . TRBJ1-5 TRBD1
TGTGCCAGTTGGGCGGGAGATACGCAGTATTTT CASWAGDTQYF TRBV19 . TRBJ2-3 .
TGTGCCAGCAGTTACCAGAATGAGCAGTTCTTC CASSYQNEQFF TRBV6-5 . TRBJ2-1 .
TGTGCCAGCAGATCGGGCTCCTACGAGCAGTACTTC CASRSGSYEQYF TRBV6-5 . TRBJ2-7 .
TGCGCCAGCAGCTTTTTCATGTCGGACCGGGAGGGCTACACCTTC CASSFFMSDREGYTF TRBV5-1 . TRBJ1-2 .
TGTGCCAGCAGTGCCCGACTAGCGGGAGGGAACCCCCCGAGCACAGATACGCAGTATTTT CASSARLAGGNPPSTDTQYF TRBV6-1 few TRBJ2-3 TRBD2
TGTGCCAGCACCCGCGGGTACGAGCAGTACTTC CASTRGYEQYF TRBV7-9 . TRBJ2-7 .
TGTGCCACCAGCAGAGATGGGGTCAGGGGGGTTTCACCCCTCCACTTT CATSRDGVRGVSPLHF TRBV15 few TRBJ1-6 TRBD1
TGTGCCAGCAGCCAGGGATCGAGCGGGAGATTCACAGATACGCAGTATTTT CASSQGSSGRFTDTQYF TRBV3-1/TRBV3-2 . TRBJ2-3 TRBD2